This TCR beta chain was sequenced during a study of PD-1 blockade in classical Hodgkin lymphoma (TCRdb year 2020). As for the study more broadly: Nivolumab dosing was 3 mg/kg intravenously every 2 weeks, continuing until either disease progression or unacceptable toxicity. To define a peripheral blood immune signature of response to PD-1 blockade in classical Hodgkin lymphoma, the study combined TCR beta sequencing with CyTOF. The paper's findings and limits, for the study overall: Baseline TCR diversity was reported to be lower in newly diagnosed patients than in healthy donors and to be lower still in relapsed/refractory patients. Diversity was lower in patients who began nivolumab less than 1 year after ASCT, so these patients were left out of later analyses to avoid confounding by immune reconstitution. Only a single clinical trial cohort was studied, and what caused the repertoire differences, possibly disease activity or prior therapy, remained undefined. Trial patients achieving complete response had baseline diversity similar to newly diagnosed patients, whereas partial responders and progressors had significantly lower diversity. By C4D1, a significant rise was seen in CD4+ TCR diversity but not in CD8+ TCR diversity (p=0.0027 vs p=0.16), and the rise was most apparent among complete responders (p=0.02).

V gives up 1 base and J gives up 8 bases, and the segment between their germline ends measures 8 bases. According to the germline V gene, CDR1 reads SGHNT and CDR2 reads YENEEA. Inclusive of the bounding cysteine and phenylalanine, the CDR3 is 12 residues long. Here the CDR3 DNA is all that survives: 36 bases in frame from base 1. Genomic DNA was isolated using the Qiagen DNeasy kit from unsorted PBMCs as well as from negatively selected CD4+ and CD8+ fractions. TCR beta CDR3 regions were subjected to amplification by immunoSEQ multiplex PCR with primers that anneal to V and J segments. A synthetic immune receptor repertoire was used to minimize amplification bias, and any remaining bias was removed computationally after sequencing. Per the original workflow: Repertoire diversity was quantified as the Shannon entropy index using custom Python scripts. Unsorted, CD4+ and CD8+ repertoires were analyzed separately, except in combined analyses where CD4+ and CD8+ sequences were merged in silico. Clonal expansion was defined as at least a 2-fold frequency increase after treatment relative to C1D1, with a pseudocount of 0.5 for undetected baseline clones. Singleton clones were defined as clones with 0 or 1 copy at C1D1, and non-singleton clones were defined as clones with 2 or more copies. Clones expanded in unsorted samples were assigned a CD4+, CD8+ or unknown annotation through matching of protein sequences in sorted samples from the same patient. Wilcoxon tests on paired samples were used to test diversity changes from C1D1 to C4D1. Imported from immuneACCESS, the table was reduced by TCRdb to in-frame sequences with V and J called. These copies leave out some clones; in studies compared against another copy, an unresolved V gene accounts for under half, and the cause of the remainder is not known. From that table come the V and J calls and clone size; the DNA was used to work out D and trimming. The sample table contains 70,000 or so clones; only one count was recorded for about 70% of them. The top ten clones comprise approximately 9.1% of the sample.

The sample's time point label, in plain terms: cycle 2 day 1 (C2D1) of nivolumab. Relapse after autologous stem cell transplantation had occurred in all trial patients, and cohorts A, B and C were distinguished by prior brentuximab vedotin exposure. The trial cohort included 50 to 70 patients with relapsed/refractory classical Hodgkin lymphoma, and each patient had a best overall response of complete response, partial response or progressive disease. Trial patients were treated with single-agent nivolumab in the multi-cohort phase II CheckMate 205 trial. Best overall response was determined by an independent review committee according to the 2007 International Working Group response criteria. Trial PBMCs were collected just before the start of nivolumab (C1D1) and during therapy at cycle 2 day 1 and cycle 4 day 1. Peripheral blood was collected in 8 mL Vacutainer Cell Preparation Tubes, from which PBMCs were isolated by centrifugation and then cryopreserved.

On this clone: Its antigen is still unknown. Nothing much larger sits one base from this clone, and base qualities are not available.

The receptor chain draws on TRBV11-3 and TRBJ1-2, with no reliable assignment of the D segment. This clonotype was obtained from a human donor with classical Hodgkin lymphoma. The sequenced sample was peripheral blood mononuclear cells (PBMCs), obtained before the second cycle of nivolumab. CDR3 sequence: CASSLAYWGYTF. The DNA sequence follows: TGTGCCAGCAGCTTAGCCTACTGGGGCTACACCTTC.